The 6 T cell receptor beta chains given below trace back to one sample, sequenced in a study of T-cell reconstitution after alpha-beta-depleted transplantation in children. A TCRbeta library incorporating unique molecular identifiers was prepared. Each CDR3 protein gets one entry after TCRdb re-called the PCR reads with MiXCR. The sample has a few hundred thousand distinct CDR3 sequences; approximately 9.9% are singletons. Sequences were derived from PBMCs from the stem cell graft donor, sampled from the stem cell graft. Source of these receptors: a human donor who donated a stem cell graft to a child with SCID.

Many counts were recorded for this clonotype. The chain carries TRBV6-5 and TRBJ2-1; 8 bases align to TRBD1. The germline V gene has CDR1 MNHEY and CDR2 SVGAGI. The CDR3 runs 17 residues. V lost 0 bases and J lost 3; bases outside the gene matches: 7. This chain's CDR3 is CASSYSTGDPFYNEQFF. CDR3 DNA sequence: TGTGCCAGCAGTTACTCGACAGGGGATCCTTTCTACAATGAGCAGTTCTTC.

This sequence joins TRBV24-1 and TRBJ2-2; TRBD2 matches at 8 bases. Trimming at V came to 6 bases and at J to 2 bases, leaving 7 bases not matched to a gene. The germline gives CDR1 KGHDR, CDR2 SFDVKD. The CDR3 extends over 16 amino acids. CDR3 bases: TGTGCCACCAGTCGAGAAGGGACTAGAAACACCGGGGAGCTGTTTTTT. It translates to CATSREGTRNTGELFF.

This clonotype was counted at least ten times. The rearrangement uses TRBV24-1 and TRBJ1-2, with TRBD1 as a possible D gene (6 bases). CDR3 length: 13 residues. V lost 8 bases and J lost 5, with 14 bases in between. The germline gives CDR1 KGHDR, CDR2 SFDVKD. The CDR3 sequence is CATMRQVPYGYTF. Written as DNA, the CDR3 is TGTGCCACCATGCGACAGGTCCCGTATGGCTACACCTTC.

There are many counts of this clonotype. The rearrangement uses TRBV5-5 and TRBJ2-4; D remains unclear. The CDR3 is made up of 17 amino acids. CDR1 is SGHKS, CDR2 YYEKEE, per germline (reference sequence). The V end lost 1 base, the J end lost 0 bases, and 14 bases lay between the germline ends. DNA for the CDR3: TGTGCCAGCAGCTTGAGGTCGCAACAGCTAGCCAAAAACATTCAGTACTTC. Translated: CASSLRSQQLAKNIQYF.

The CDR3 region is CATSSSGGDSGELFF. CDR3 nucleotides: TGTGCCACCAGTAGTAGCGGCGGAGATAGCGGGGAGCTGTTTTTT. The rearrangement uses TRBV24-1 and TRBJ2-2; maybe TRBD2 (6 bases). Germline CDR1 reads KGHDR; CDR2 reads SFDVKD. V lost 6 bases to trimming and J lost 7 bases, with 17 bases between them. The CDR3 covers 15 residues.

This clonotype was observed many times. The chain has TRBV27 and TRBJ1-5, with D possibly matching TRBD1 (5 bases). Trimming shortened V by 5 bases and J by 6 bases, and 14 bases separated the two germline ends. This CDR3 has 14 residues. From germline, CDR1 is MNHEY and CDR2 SMNVEV (reference sequence). CDR3 nucleotide sequence: TGTGCCAGCAGTGCGGGGGTAGCAGGTCAGCCCCAGCATTTT. Translation: CASSAGVAGQPQHF.